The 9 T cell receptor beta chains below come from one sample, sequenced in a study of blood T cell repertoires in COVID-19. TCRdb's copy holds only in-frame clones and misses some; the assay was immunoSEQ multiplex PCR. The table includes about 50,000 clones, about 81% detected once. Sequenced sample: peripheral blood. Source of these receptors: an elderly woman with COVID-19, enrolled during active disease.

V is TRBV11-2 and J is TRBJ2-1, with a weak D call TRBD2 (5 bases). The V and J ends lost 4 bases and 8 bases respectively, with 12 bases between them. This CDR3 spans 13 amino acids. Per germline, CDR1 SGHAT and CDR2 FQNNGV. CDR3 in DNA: TGTGCCAGCAGCTCTTATTACGGGGATGAGCAGTTCTTC. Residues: CASSSYYGDEQFF.

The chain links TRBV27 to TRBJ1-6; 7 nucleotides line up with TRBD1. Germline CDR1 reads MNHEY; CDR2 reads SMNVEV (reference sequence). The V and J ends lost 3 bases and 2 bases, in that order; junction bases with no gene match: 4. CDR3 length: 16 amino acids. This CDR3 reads CASSLTGRTYNSPLHF. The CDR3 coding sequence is TGTGCCAGCAGTTTGACAGGGCGGACCTATAATTCACCCCTCCACTTT.

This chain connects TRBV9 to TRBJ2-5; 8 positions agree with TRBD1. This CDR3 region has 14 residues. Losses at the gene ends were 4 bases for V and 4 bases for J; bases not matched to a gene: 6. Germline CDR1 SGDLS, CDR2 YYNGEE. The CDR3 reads CASSPRQGRETQYF. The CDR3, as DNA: TGTGCCAGCAGCCCCCGACAGGGGCGAGAGACCCAGTACTTC.

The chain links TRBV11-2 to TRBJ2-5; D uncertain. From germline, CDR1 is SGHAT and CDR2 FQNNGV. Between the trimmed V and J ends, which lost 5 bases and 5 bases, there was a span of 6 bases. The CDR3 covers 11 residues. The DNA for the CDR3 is TGTGCCAGCAGCCAAATGGAGACCCAGTACTTC. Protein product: CASSQMETQYF. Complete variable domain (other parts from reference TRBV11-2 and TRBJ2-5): EAGVAQSPRYKIIEKRQSVAFWCNPISGHATLYWYQQILGQGPKLLIQFQNNGVVDDSQLPKDRFSAERLKGVDSTLKIQPAKLEDSAVYLCASSQMETQYFGPGTRLLVL.

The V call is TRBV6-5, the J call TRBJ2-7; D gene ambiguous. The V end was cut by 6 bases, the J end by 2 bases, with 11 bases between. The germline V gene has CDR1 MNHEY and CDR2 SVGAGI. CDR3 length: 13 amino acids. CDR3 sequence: CASRNPPTYEQYF. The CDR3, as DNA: TGTGCCAGCAGGAACCCACCTACCTACGAGCAGTACTTC.

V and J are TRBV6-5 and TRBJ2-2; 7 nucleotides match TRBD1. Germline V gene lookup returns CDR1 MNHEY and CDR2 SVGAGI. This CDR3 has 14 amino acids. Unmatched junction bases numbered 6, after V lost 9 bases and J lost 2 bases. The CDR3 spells CASGTDANTGELFF. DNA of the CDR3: TGTGCCAGTGGGACAGATGCTAACACCGGGGAGCTGTTTTTT.

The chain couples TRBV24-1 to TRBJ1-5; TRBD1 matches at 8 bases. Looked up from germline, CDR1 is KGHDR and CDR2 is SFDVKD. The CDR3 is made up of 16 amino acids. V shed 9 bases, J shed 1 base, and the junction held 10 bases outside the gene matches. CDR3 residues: CATSSQDRGSNQPQHF. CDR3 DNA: TGTGCCACCTCCTCTCAAGACAGGGGAAGCAATCAGCCCCAGCATTTT.

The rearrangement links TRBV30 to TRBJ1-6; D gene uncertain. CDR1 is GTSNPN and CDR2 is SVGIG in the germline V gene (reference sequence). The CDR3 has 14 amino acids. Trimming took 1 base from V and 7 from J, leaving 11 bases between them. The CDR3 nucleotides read TGTGCCTGGAGTGCGGGAGTCGGGAATTCACCCCTCCACTTT. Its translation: CAWSAGVGNSPLHF. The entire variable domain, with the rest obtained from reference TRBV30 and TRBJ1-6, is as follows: SQTIHQWPATLVQPVGSPLSLECTVEGTSNPNLYWYRQAAGRGLQLLFYSVGIGQISSEVPQNLSASRPQDRQFILSSKKLLLSDSGFYLCAWSAGVGNSPLHFGNGTRLTVT.

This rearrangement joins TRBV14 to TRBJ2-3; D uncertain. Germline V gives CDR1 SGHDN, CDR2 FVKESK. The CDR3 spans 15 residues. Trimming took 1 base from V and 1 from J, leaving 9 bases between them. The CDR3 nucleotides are TGTGCCAGCAGCCAAGCTATTTCCCGCACAGATACGCAGTATTTT. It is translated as CASSQAISRTDTQYF.